This T cell receptor (beta chain) stems from a study of T cells after yellow fever vaccination. Study-level results: Only a small proportion of the clonotypes turned up in both the CD4 and the CD8 compartments, likely arising from convergent recombination. Reappearance after the booster was seen for most primary-vaccination clones, at about 95% CD4 and 75% to 90% CD8.

Generation of TCR cDNA used 5'RACE template switching (which added a universal primer site and UMIs). TCRdb analysed the 5' RACE reads with MiXCR anew, one entry per CDR3 protein. Here the sample spans about 74,000 distinct CDR3 sequences, around 7% being singletons. J was trimmed by 3 bases and V by 5 bases; bases with no gene match: 5. The CDR3 sequence is 15 residues long. Germline CDR1 and CDR2: DFQATT and SNEGSKA (reference sequence). The sample holds many counts of this clonotype. Its antigen is not known. The sequencing used CD8+ T cells sorted from PBMCs, collected 5 days after the first yellow fever vaccination. The clonotype originates from a man between 18 and 29 years old who received the YFV17D yellow fever vaccine. The chain is built from TRBV20-1 and TRBJ2-1, with 12 positions matching TRBD2. The CDR3: CSAWTSGANYNEQFF. As DNA, the CDR3 is TGCAGTGCTTGGACTAGCGGGGCTAACTACAATGAGCAGTTCTTC.